This TCR beta chain was recovered during a study of blood T cell repertoires in COVID-19. Study in general: Sites across the United States, Italy and Spain contributed samples from acute and convalescent COVID-19. T cells, B-cell-depleted T cells, or PBMCs provided the cDNA or gDNA that served as material.

J gave up 10 bases and V 5 bases, and 18 bases lay outside the gene matches. The CDR3 is 16 amino acids. From germline, CDR1 is MNHEY and CDR2 SMNVEV (reference sequence). Study processing details: For nucleated cells, counts were estimated from reference gene primer amplification. This table comes from immunoSEQ multiplex PCR, and its TCRdb copy is limited to in-frame clones, with some not included. That table gives V, J and clone size, and the DNA gave D and trimming. Counted here are over 200,000 clones, about four fifths occurring once; the ten biggest clones make up approximately 4.4%. This clonotype was obtained from a man aged 50 or older with active or convalescent COVID-19. The sequenced material came from peripheral blood. The chain uses TRBV27 and TRBJ2-3, with 7 bases matching TRBD1. The CDR3 loop is CASSTWDRGAPGAQYF. The CDR3 DNA follows: TGTGCCAGCAGTACATGGGACAGAGGCGCCCCCGGGGCGCAGTATTTT.